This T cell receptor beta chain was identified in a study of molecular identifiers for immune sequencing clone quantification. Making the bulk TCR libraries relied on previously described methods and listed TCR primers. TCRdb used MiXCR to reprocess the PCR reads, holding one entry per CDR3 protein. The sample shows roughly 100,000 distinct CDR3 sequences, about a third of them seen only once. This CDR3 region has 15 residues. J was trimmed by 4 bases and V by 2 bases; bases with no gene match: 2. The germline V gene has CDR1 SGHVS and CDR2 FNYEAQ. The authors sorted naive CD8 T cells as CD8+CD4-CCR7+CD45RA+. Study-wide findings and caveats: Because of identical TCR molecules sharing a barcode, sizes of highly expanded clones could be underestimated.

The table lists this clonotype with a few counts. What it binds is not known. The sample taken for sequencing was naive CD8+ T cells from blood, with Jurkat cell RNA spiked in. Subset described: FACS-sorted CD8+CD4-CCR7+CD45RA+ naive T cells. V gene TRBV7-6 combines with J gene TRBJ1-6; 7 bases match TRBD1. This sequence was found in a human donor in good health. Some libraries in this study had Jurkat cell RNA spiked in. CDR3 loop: CASSLTGQYNSPLHF. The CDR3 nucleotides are TGTGCCAGCAGCTTAACGGGACAGTATAATTCACCCCTCCACTTT.